The 17 T cell receptor beta chains listed next were all sequenced from one sample in a study of radiotherapy plus CTLA-4 blockade in lung cancer. Repertoires were generated with immunoSEQ multiplex PCR, while TCRdb's copy carries only in-frame clones and drops some. Among roughly 100,000 clones listed, approximately 85% were seen once. Sequences were derived from peripheral blood, sampled from a patient treated with radiotherapy plus ipilimumab. The receptors were gathered from a human donor with non-small cell lung cancer who had a partial response to radiotherapy plus ipilimumab.

This clone has just a few counts. The chain is built from TRBV6-5 and TRBJ2-2; D perhaps matches TRBD1 (6 bases). Trimming stripped 6 bases from V and 3 bases from J, with 11 bases between. The CDR3 has 14 amino acids. Per the germline V gene, CDR1 is MNHEY and CDR2 is SVGAGI. The CDR3 sequence is CASRTGLYTGELFF. The CDR3 nucleotides are TGTGCCAGCAGAACAGGGTTATACACCGGGGAGCTGTTTTTT.

The chain links TRBV7-2 to TRBJ2-7; D may be TRBD1 (6 bases). Germline V gene sequence: CDR1 SGHTA, CDR2 FQGNSA. The CDR3 covers 18 residues. Trimming shortened V by 4 bases and J by 2 bases, and 24 bases separated the two germline ends. CDR3 sequence (DNA): TGTGCCAGCAGCTCAACCCCCGGGACACAACTACTAACCTACGAGCAGTACTTC. Encoded protein: CASSSTPGTQLLTYEQYF.

CDR3 protein: CASSLGAWDLYEQYF. CDR3 DNA sequence: TGTGCCAGCAGTTTAGGGGCCTGGGATCTCTACGAGCAGTACTTC. The chain carries TRBV6-5 and TRBJ2-7, with D maybe TRBD1 (5 bases). The germline CDR1 and CDR2 sequences are MNHEY and SVGAGI. The V end lost 4 bases, the J end lost 3 bases, and 16 bases lay between the germline ends. This CDR3 comprises 15 residues.

The CDR3 DNA reads as TGTGCCAGCAGCGGTCGGTCCTACAATGAGCAGTTCTTC. Translated: CASSGRSYNEQFF. The V call is TRBV11-3, the J call TRBJ2-1; D is uncertain. CDR3 length: 13 residues. Between the trimmed V and J ends, which lost 5 bases and 1 base, there was a span of 6 bases. CDR1 and CDR2 from the germline V gene are SGHNT and YENEEA.

This sequence joins TRBV9 and TRBJ2-7; 12 positions agree with TRBD2. After removal of 0 bases from V and 7 bases from J, the junction contained 14 bases not matched to a gene. Germline V gives CDR1 SGDLS, CDR2 YYNGEE. There are 18 residues in the CDR3. The CDR3 region is CASSVAPRTSGMAQEQYF. CDR3 sequence (DNA): TGTGCCAGCAGCGTAGCCCCCAGGACTAGCGGGATGGCCCAGGAGCAGTACTTC.

The rearrangement uses TRBV5-4 and TRBJ2-2; 10 positions agree with TRBD2. CDR1 is SGHNT and CDR2 is YYREEE in the germline V gene (reference sequence). Trimming at V came to 5 bases and at J to 0 bases, leaving 4 bases not matched to a gene. The CDR3 is 16 residues long. The CDR3 DNA reads TGTGCCAGCAGTCATAGCGGGAGGCCGAACACCGGGGAGCTGTTTTTT. Translated: CASSHSGRPNTGELFF.

This chain uses TRBV27 with TRBJ2-1; a weak D match, TRBD1 (5 bases). The germline V and J ends were trimmed by 2 bases and 10 bases, with 18 bases remaining between them. The CDR3 has 15 amino acids. The germline gives CDR1 MNHEY, CDR2 SMNVEV (reference sequence). The CDR3 bases are TGTGCCAGCAGTTTAGGGGCTCGAGGAATGGGGGAGCAGTTCTTC. The encoded protein is CASSLGARGMGEQFF.

The rearrangement joins TRBV5-5 to TRBJ1-2; 8 nucleotides align to TRBD1. This CDR3 contains 13 residues. Germline V gives CDR1 SGHKS, CDR2 YYEKEE (reference sequence). The junction had 6 bases not matched to a gene; V was cut back by 3 bases and J by 8 bases. The CDR3 sequence is CASSSGQGSGYTF. DNA for the CDR3: TGTGCCAGCAGCTCAGGACAGGGAAGCGGCTACACCTTC.

V usage is TRBV15 and J usage is TRBJ2-1, with D tentatively TRBD1 (5 bases). The length of the CDR3 is 14 residues. V gave up 3 bases and J gave up 7 bases, with 13 bases separating them. Germline-derived CDR1 and CDR2 are LNHNV and YYDKDF (reference sequence). Written as DNA, the CDR3 is TGTGCCACCAGCAGCGCTCAGGGTAGGAATGAGCAGTTCTTC. Protein: CATSSAQGRNEQFF.

V usage is TRBV7-3 and J usage is TRBJ2-2; D is unresolved. Germline V gives CDR1 SGHTA, CDR2 FQGTGA. V lost 3 bases, J lost 3 bases, and 5 bases lay in between. The CDR3 spans 13 residues. In DNA form, the CDR3 reads TGTGCCAGCAGCTTGAGCTACACCGGGGAGCTGTTTTTT. Its protein product is CASSLSYTGELFF.

CDR3: CASSPGRSTEAFF. DNA for the CDR3: TGTGCCAGCAGCCCGGGGAGGAGCACTGAAGCTTTCTTT. The gene calls are TRBV7-6 and TRBJ1-1; no reliable D call. The CDR3 loop spans 13 amino acids. V shed 5 bases and J shed 4 bases, with 11 bases lying between them. Germline assignment: CDR1 SGHVS and CDR2 FNYEAQ.

The chain recombines TRBV9 with TRBJ2-1; the D gene is possibly TRBD1 (5 bases). V lost 0 bases, J lost 2 bases, and 12 bases lay in between. The CDR3 consists of 16 residues. CDR1 is SGDLS and CDR2 is YYNGEE in the germline V gene. The CDR3 region has the DNA TGTGCCAGCAGCGTAGAGCCCTGGGGCCCCTACAATGAGCAGTTCTTC. This sequence encodes CASSVEPWGPYNEQFF.

The chain has TRBV28 and TRBJ1-5, with TRBD1 matching 7 bases. The CDR3 spans 11 residues. The germline V gene encodes CDR1 MDHEN and CDR2 SYDVKM. The junction had 4 bases not matched to a gene; V was cut back by 6 bases and J by 11 bases. The CDR3 nucleotides are TGTGCCAGCAGCCGACAGGGAACCCAGCATTTT. It codes for CASSRQGTQHF.

This chain connects TRBV9 to TRBJ2-2, with TRBD1 matching over 9 bases. The V gene end was trimmed by 4 bases and the J gene end by 3 bases; junction bases not matched to a gene: 10. Germline V lookup: CDR1 SGDLS, CDR2 YYNGEE. The length of the CDR3 is 17 residues. The CDR3 sequence: CASSLSRGTGYTGELFF. In nucleotides, the CDR3 is TGTGCCAGCAGCCTTTCCCGCGGGACAGGGTACACCGGGGAGCTGTTTTTT. Full variable domain (remainder filled in from reference TRBV9 and TRBJ2-2): DSGVTQTPKHLITATGQRVTLRCSPRSGDLSVYWYQQSLDQGLQFLIQYYNGEERAKGNILERFSAQQFPDLHSELNLSSLELGDSALYFCASSLSRGTGYTGELFFGEGSRLTVL.

The chain couples TRBV30 to TRBJ1-1, with D uncertain. CDR1 is GTSNPN and CDR2 is SVGIG in the germline V gene (reference sequence). The CDR3 spans 14 residues. The V gene lost 1 base and the J gene lost 6 bases, with 15 bases spanning the gap. CDR3: CAWSDSSTGPEAFF. CDR3 coding DNA: TGTGCCTGGAGTGACTCCTCGACGGGTCCTGAAGCTTTCTTT.

This clone was seen only a few times. This chain connects TRBV2 to TRBJ2-1; D gene uncertain. V lost 6 bases to trimming and J lost 7 bases, with 13 bases between them. CDR3 length: 13 residues. The V gene's germline CDR1 is SNHLY and CDR2 FYNNEI. The CDR3 loop is CASRINQWNEQFF. CDR3 bases: TGTGCCAGCAGGATAAACCAGTGGAATGAGCAGTTCTTC.

The chain combines TRBV6-6 with TRBJ2-7, with a possible D match to TRBD2 (5 bases). Trimming removed 4 bases at V and 2 bases at J, with 12 bases between. In germline, CDR1 is MNHNY, CDR2 SVGAGI (reference sequence). The CDR3 is made up of 14 amino acids. The DNA for the CDR3 is TGTGCCAGCAGTTCAGAGGCAGCGGCCTACGAGCAGTACTTC. Translated, it gives CASSSEAAAYEQYF.